The 22 T cell receptor beta chains below come from one sample, sequenced in a study of CD8 T cells in Susac syndrome. With random hexamers, roughly 0.45 to 1 ug RNA was reverse transcribed. TCRdb independently ran MiXCR on the immunoSEQ multiplex PCR reads; one entry per CDR3 protein. Among approximately 120,000 distinct CDR3 sequences listed, approximately 93% were seen once. The sequenced sample was CD8+ T cells from PBMCs. Receptor source: a human donor with multiple sclerosis.

This chain connects TRBV12-3 or TRBV12-4 to TRBJ2-2; 9 bases are a match to TRBD1. This CDR3 comprises 13 residues. J was trimmed by 6 bases and V by 8 bases; bases with no gene match: 4. The CDR3 sequence is CASDRGDSGELFF. In nucleotides, the CDR3 is TGTGCCAGCGACAGGGGGGACTCCGGGGAGCTGTTTTTT.

The rearrangement uses TRBV19 and TRBJ2-1, with D perhaps TRBD2 (5 bases). Trimming shortened V by 3 bases and J by 5 bases, and 8 bases separated the two germline ends. This CDR3 is 13 amino acids long. Germline V CDR1 and CDR2: LNHDA, SQIVND (reference sequence). CDR3 coding DNA: TGTGCCAGTAGTATCCGGGAAGACAATGAGCAGTTCTTC. This translates into CASSIREDNEQFF.

V usage is TRBV24-1 and J usage is TRBJ2-1; D uncertain. The CDR3 is made up of 11 amino acids. Germline V gives CDR1 KGHDR, CDR2 SFDVKD. Trimming cost V 1 base and J 9 bases, with 3 bases left between them. The chain's CDR3 is CATSDFAEQFF. The CDR3 DNA is TGTGCCACCAGTGATTTTGCTGAGCAGTTCTTC.

This chain joins TRBV5-4 and TRBJ1-2; 8 nucleotides agree with TRBD1. There are 15 residues in the CDR3. The V gene end was trimmed by 3 bases and the J gene end by 2 bases; junction bases not matched to a gene: 6. CDR1 and CDR2 (germline): SGHNT, YYREEE (reference sequence). The chain's CDR3 is CASSSGTGQNYGYTF. Here the CDR3 DNA reads TGTGCCAGCAGCTCCGGGACAGGCCAGAACTATGGCTACACCTTC.

The CDR3: CASSRQGARFPTNEKLFF. CDR3 DNA sequence: TGCGCCAGCAGTCGACAGGGGGCAAGATTCCCAACTAATGAAAAACTGTTTTTT. The J gene is TRBJ1-4, the V gene TRBV23-1; 10 bases are shared with TRBD1. TRBV23-1 is identified as an open reading frame with a role that is uncertain. The CDR3 has 18 residues. The trim removed 4 bases at V and 0 bases at J, leaving 8 bases unmatched.

In DNA form, the CDR3 reads TGCGCCAGCAGAGAAATAGCAGGACAGACCTACGAGCAGTACTTC. Its protein product is CASREIAGQTYEQYF. V gene TRBV5-1 combines with J gene TRBJ2-7; maybe TRBD1 (6 bases). V shed 5 bases and J shed 2 bases, with 17 bases lying between them. Looked up from germline, CDR1 is SGHRS and CDR2 is YFSETQ. The CDR3 spans 15 residues.

The chain has TRBV28 and TRBJ2-7; D is possibly TRBD1 (5 bases). With 3 bases removed from V and 0 bases from J, the gap between germline ends came to 6 bases. Germline V lookup: CDR1 MDHEN, CDR2 SYDVKM. The CDR3 runs 13 residues. The CDR3, as DNA: TGTGCCAGCAGTTTGGGGCCCTCCTACGAGCAGTACTTC. It codes for CASSLGPSYEQYF.

The J gene is TRBJ1-5, the V gene TRBV6-4; 7 bases agree with TRBD1. Germline V gene data show CDR1 as MRHNA and CDR2 as SNTAGT. V was pared by 0 bases and J by 11 bases, with 16 bases of the junction left unmatched. The CDR3 loop spans 17 amino acids. The CDR3 loop is CASSDSVILQGRRAQHF. The CDR3 coding sequence is TGTGCCAGCAGTGACTCGGTAATCCTACAGGGGCGAAGAGCCCAGCATTTT.

V usage is TRBV6-2 or TRBV6-3 and J usage is TRBJ2-4; D might be TRBD1 (6 bases). V was clipped by 7 bases and J by 11 bases, with 18 bases between them. The CDR3 runs to 13 residues. Looked up from germline, CDR1 is MNHEY and CDR2 is SVGEGT. Written as DNA, the CDR3 is TGTGCCAGCACTTATAGTGGGGGCGGACTTCAGTACTTC. Translation gives CASTYSGGGLQYF.

This clonotype was seen only a few times. This rearrangement joins TRBV5-4 to TRBJ2-5; TRBD1 or TRBD2 may be the D gene (5 bases each). The CDR3 has 13 residues. Trimming took 3 bases from V and 1 from J, leaving 7 bases between them. Germline CDR1 reads SGHNT; CDR2 reads YYREEE (reference sequence). The CDR3 spells CASSSGTQETQYF. As DNA, the CDR3 is TGTGCCAGCAGCTCCGGGACCCAAGAGACCCAGTACTTC.

The chain joins TRBV15 to TRBJ2-7; D might be TRBD1 or TRBD2, each matching 5 bases. The length of the CDR3 is 14 residues. Germline V gene sequence: CDR1 LNHNV, CDR2 YYDKDF (reference sequence). V lost 7 bases to trimming and J lost 1 base, with 14 bases between them. CDR3: CATTPGRRSYEQYF. The CDR3 DNA sequence: TGTGCCACCACCCCGGGACGGCGGTCCTACGAGCAGTACTTC.

This clonotype has a single count. This rearrangement joins TRBV4-1 to TRBJ1-4, with D unresolved. Germline V gene data show CDR1 as MGHRA and CDR2 as YSYEKL. This CDR3 has 16 residues. The ends were cut back, 0 bases at V and 10 bases at J, with 18 bases in the middle. In DNA, the CDR3 is TGCGCCAGCAGCCAAGAGGCGGCTCAAAGGGAGGGAAAACTGTTTTTT. Its protein is CASSQEAAQREGKLFF.

The rearrangement links TRBV5-6 to TRBJ2-3, with a possible D match to TRBD1 (5 bases). With 4 bases removed from V and 8 bases from J, the gap between germline ends came to 11 bases. This CDR3 comprises 12 residues. CDR1 is SGHDT and CDR2 is YYEEEE in the germline V gene. Written as DNA, the CDR3 is TGTGCCAGCAGCACACCTCAGGGTACGCAGTATTTT. This sequence encodes CASSTPQGTQYF. The entire variable domain, with the rest obtained from reference TRBV5-6 and TRBJ2-3, is as follows: DAGVTQSPTHLIKTRGQQVTLRCSPKSGHDTVSWYQQALGQGPQFIFQYYEEEERQRGNFPDRFSGHQFPNYSSELNVNALLLGDSALYLCASSTPQGTQYFGPGTRLTVL.

The chain links TRBV7-9 to TRBJ2-1; weak D call: TRBD2 (6 bases). The CDR3 contains 15 residues. Germline V gives CDR1 SEHNR, CDR2 FQNEAQ (reference sequence). Trimming took 1 base from V and 2 from J, leaving 9 bases between them. The DNA of the CDR3 is TGTGCCAGCAGCTTAGTGGAGGGGACCTACAATGAGCAGTTCTTC. Amino acids: CASSLVEGTYNEQFF.

J is TRBJ2-5 and V is TRBV7-6, with D possibly being TRBD1 or TRBD2 (5 bases each). This CDR3 region has 23 residues. V lost 0 bases and J 0 bases, leaving 32 bases between the germline ends. Germline CDR1 and CDR2: SGHVS and FNYEAQ. CDR3 in DNA: TGTGCCAGCAGCTTAGCGATAGGACCCCCGCCTGGACTTCACTGGGGGTACCAAGAGACCCAGTACTTC. Its translation: CASSLAIGPPPGLHWGYQETQYF.

This sequence joins TRBV11-2 and TRBJ2-5; D is ambiguous. Between the trimmed V and J ends, which lost 5 bases and 4 bases, there was a span of 11 bases. From germline, CDR1 is SGHAT and CDR2 FQNNGV. The CDR3 has 13 amino acids. In DNA, the CDR3 is TGTGCCAGCAGCCCCGGTTTTGGAGAGACCCAGTACTTC. This translates into CASSPGFGETQYF. Based on the CDR3 plus reference TRBV11-2 and TRBJ2-5, the full variable domain is EAGVAQSPRYKIIEKRQSVAFWCNPISGHATLYWYQQILGQGPKLLIQFQNNGVVDDSQLPKDRFSAERLKGVDSTLKIQPAKLEDSAVYLCASSPGFGETQYFGPGTRLLVL.

This clonotype was recorded only once. This sequence joins TRBV4-1 and TRBJ2-2, with 10 bases fitting TRBD1. This CDR3 has 17 residues. V lost 0 bases, J lost 2 bases, and 3 bases stayed unmatched. The germline gives CDR1 MGHRA, CDR2 YSYEKL. CDR3 in DNA: TGCGCCAGCAGCCAAGATCGGGACAGGGGAAACACCGGGGAGCTGTTTTTT. This gives the protein CASSQDRDRGNTGELFF.

This clonotype was observed a few times. The V and J genes are TRBV6-5 and TRBJ2-5; 9 bases line up with TRBD1. The CDR3 extends over 15 amino acids. Trimming took 6 bases from V and 5 from J; bases not matched to a gene: 10. CDR1 is MNHEY and CDR2 is SVGAGI in the germline V gene. CDR3 bases: TGTGCCAGCAGATCGGGACAGGGTCTTTCGGAGACCCAGTACTTC. Translating it yields CASRSGQGLSETQYF.

This chain uses TRBV7-9 with TRBJ2-1, with D tentatively TRBD2 (5 bases). V lost 6 bases to trimming and J lost 5 bases, with 17 bases between them. Germline V gives CDR1 SEHNR, CDR2 FQNEAQ (reference sequence). The CDR3 sequence is 15 residues long. The CDR3 reads CASSGWEQYDNEQFF. CDR3 DNA sequence: TGTGCCAGCAGTGGTTGGGAGCAGTATGACAATGAGCAGTTCTTC. Full variable domain (remainder filled in from reference TRBV7-9 and TRBJ2-1): DTGVSQNPRHKITKRGQNVTFRCDPISEHNRLYWYRQTLGQGPEFLTYFQNEAQLEKSRLLSDRFSAERPKGSFSTLEIQRTEQGDSAMYLCASSGWEQYDNEQFFGPGTRLTVL.

This rearrangement joins TRBV9 to TRBJ2-1, with D possibly being TRBD2 (5 bases). The CDR3 has 15 amino acids. CDR1 SGDLS and CDR2 YYNGEE come from the germline V gene. Trimming shortened V by 3 bases and J by 0 bases, and 10 bases separated the two germline ends. Written as DNA, the CDR3 is TGTGCCAGCAGCGGTAGCGAGAGCTCCTACAATGAGCAGTTCTTC. Translating gives CASSGSESSYNEQFF.

The V and J genes are TRBV20-1 and TRBJ2-7; perhaps TRBD1 as D (5 bases). The CDR3 spans 12 residues. With 1 base removed from V and 3 bases from J, the gap between germline ends came to 7 bases. CDR1 is DFQATT and CDR2 is SNEGSKA in the germline V gene (reference sequence). The CDR3 DNA is TGCAGTGCTAGAGTCAGGGTCTACGAGCAGTACTTC. Translated: CSARVRVYEQYF.

The rearrangement joins TRBV5-4 to TRBJ1-1; no clear D. Trimming removed 7 bases at V and 1 base at J, with 20 bases between. The germline gives CDR1 SGHNT, CDR2 YYREEE (reference sequence). This CDR3 contains 16 residues. The CDR3 coding sequence is TGTGCCAGCCCCTACTGGGCGGGGTTCGGGAACACTGAAGCTTTCTTT. This encodes CASPYWAGFGNTEAFF.